This T cell receptor beta chain was recorded in a study of tissue T cells after allogeneic stem cell transplantation. Comments on this clone: The antigen is not known.

V dropped 3 bases and J dropped 4 bases, with 10 bases sitting between them. The V gene's germline CDR1 is LGHNA and CDR2 YSLEER. The CDR3 runs to 14 residues. Assay: immunoSEQ multiplex PCR; the TCRdb copy retains only in-frame clones and omits some. Of about 10,000 clones listed, about three fifths are singletons. Study-wide points: Within patients, tissue anatomy strongly shaped TCR repertoire composition. The study did not identify alloreactive or antigen-specific tissue TCRs, and some clones might be persisting host cells.

The V call is TRBV4-3, the J call TRBJ1-5, with unresolved D. The clonotype comes from a woman aged 18 to 55 with breast cancer. The sequenced sample was tissue from the jejunum, obtained at autopsy. The CDR3 coding sequence is TGCGCCAGCAGCCACGGCGCCGGAAATCAGCCCCAGCATTTT. It encodes CASSHGAGNQPQHF.